This T cell receptor (beta chain) is drawn from a study of metastatic and nonmetastatic thyroid tumors. The CDR3 runs to 16 residues. Trimming cost V 2 bases and J 7 bases; bases outside gene matches: 6. Each patient went into thyroid surgery without having received any treatment. Through MiXCR, TCRdb re-clonotyped the PCR reads. The sample yields about 34,000 clones, 16% seen once. This chain links TRBV12-3 or TRBV12-4 with TRBJ1-6, with 9 positions matching TRBD1. This clonotype originated in a female donor with papillary thyroid cancer or a benign thyroid nodule (not recorded which). Some clones in this sample may be carry-over from other donors' samples. Material: blood. This CDR3 is CASSLRYRGLNSPLHF. The CDR3 DNA follows: TGTGCCAGCAGTTTACGATACAGGGGGCTAAATTCACCCCTCCACTTT.